The clone carrying this TCR beta chain has a count of ten or more. The antigen is unknown. The data were obtained in a study of early T cells in non-severe SARS-CoV-2 infection. About the study: The input, bulk RNA from unsorted whole blood, was sequenced, and chains were unpaired. Study-wide results and caveats: Anti-spike CD8 specificities were favored by VDJdb matching, whose results missed private and CD4 specificities.

Attachment of unique molecular identifiers to individual cDNA molecules was performed. TCRdb reprocessed the 5' RACE reads with MiXCR, giving one entry per CDR3 protein. Of roughly 34,000 distinct CDR3 sequences listed, approximately 4.6% were seen once; the top ten hold approximately 7.5%. CDR3 length: 15 amino acids. Germline trimming cut 6 bases from V and 0 bases from J; bases unmatched to any gene: 7. Germline V CDR1 and CDR2: SEHNR, FQNEAQ (reference sequence). The sample taken for sequencing was whole blood. This clonotype originated in an adult who was a healthcare worker with PCR-confirmed SARS-CoV-2 infection or an uninfected control (not recorded which). The genes are TRBV7-9 and TRBJ2-7; the match to TRBD2 covers 8 bases. CDR3 in DNA: TGTGCCAGCAGTTTTAGCGGGGCATTCTCCTACGAGCAGTACTTC. Translating it yields CASSFSGAFSYEQYF. Complete variable domain (other parts from reference TRBV7-9 and TRBJ2-7): DTGVSQNPRHKITKRGQNVTFRCDPISEHNRLYWYRQTLGQGPEFLTYFQNEAQLEKSRLLSDRFSAERPKGSFSTLEIQRTEQGDSAMYLCASSFSGAFSYEQYFGPGTRLTVT.